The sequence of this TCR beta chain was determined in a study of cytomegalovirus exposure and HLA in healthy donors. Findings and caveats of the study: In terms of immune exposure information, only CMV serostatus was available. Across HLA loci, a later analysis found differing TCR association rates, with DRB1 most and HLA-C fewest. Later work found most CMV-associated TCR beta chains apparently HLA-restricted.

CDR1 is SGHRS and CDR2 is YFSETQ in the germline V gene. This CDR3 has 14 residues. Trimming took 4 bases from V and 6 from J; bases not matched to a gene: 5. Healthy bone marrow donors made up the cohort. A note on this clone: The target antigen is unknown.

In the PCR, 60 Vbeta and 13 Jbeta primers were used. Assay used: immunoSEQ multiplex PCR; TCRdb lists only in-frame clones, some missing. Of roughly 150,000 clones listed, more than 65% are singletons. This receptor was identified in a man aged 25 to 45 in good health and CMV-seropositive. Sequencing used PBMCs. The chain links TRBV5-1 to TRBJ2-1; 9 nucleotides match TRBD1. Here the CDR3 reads CASSLGQGPNEQFF. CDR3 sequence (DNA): TGCGCCAGCAGCCTCGGACAGGGGCCCAATGAGCAGTTCTTC.